This T cell receptor (beta chain) was sequenced during a study of beta chain features in type 1 diabetes. Across the whole study: Cells sorted and examined across all samples totaled 85 million to 110 million. Study-level results: People with Type 1 diabetes carried modestly yet significantly shorter TCRB CDR3s in all four CD4+ subsets. Amplification by PCR could prefer shorter templates, with the same effect in patients and controls.

Per the germline V gene, CDR1 is SEHNR and CDR2 is FQNEAQ (reference sequence). Trimming removed 5 bases from V and 6 bases from J; junction bases left unmatched: 0. This CDR3 region has 13 residues. Based on CD45RO/CCR7/CD25/CD127/CD95/CD27, CD4+ regulatory, stem cell-like memory, naive and central memory cells were sorted. Every isolated RNA sample was fully reverse transcribed, so sequencing captured expressed TCRB transcripts. Assay: immunoSEQ multiplex PCR; the TCRdb copy retains only in-frame clones and omits some. Here the sample spans 600,000 or so clones, around 12% being singletons. This clone has a handful of counts. The antigen remains unidentified.

The source of this sequence is a man aged 30 to 45 with type 1 diabetes. The sample consisted of naive CD4+ T cells from blood. The V gene is TRBV7-9, the J gene TRBJ1-6; TRBD1 matches at 8 bases. In DNA, the CDR3 is TGTGCCAGCAGCGGACAGGGTAATTCACCCCTCCACTTT. It is translated as CASSGQGNSPLHF.